This TCR beta chain was captured in a study of blood T cell repertoires in COVID-19. Study information: Donors in the United States, Italy and Spain gave samples during acute or convalescent COVID-19. Sources were T cells, B-cell-depleted T cells, or PBMCs; the material itself was cDNA or gDNA.

TCRdb keeps only in-frame clones here, not all; method: immunoSEQ multiplex PCR. This sample has roughly 26,000 clones, with 60% to 70% found just once. Trimming cost V 4 bases and J 9 bases; bases outside gene matches: 8. CDR3 length equals 15 residues. The germline V gene encodes CDR1 SGHRS and CDR2 YFSETQ. Sequencing was carried out using peripheral blood. V and J are TRBV5-1 and TRBJ1-6, with 9 bases lining up with TRBD1. This sequence originates from a man aged 55 to 70 with active or convalescent COVID-19. The DNA of the CDR3 is TGCGCCAGCAGCCCGAGGACAGGGGAAGGTTCACCCCTCCACTTT. Encoded protein: CASSPRTGEGSPLHF.